These 26 T cell receptor beta chains were sequenced from one sample in a study of blood T cell repertoires in COVID-19. Data came from immunoSEQ multiplex PCR; TCRdb stores just in-frame clones and leaves some out. This table has about 280,000 clones, approximately 85% appearing once. Sequencing was carried out using peripheral blood. The source is a man aged 50 to 60 with active or convalescent COVID-19.

The CDR3, as DNA: TGCGCCAGCAGTGACTCTAACTACGAGCAGTACTTC. It is translated as CASSDSNYEQYF. This rearrangement joins TRBV10-1 to TRBJ2-7; no clear D gene. With 3 bases removed from V and 3 bases from J, the gap between germline ends came to 6 bases. This CDR3 has 12 residues. The germline V gene has CDR1 WNHNN and CDR2 SYGVQD (reference sequence).

The count of this clone is one. CDR3 in amino acids: CASFPAGTDTQYF. For the CDR3, the DNA is TGTGCCAGTTTCCCGGCGGGCACAGATACGCAGTATTTT. V gene TRBV5-6 combines with J gene TRBJ2-3; D uncertain. The V gene lost 8 bases and the J gene lost 1 base, with 11 bases spanning the gap. The CDR3 is made up of 13 amino acids. Per the germline V gene, CDR1 is SGHDT and CDR2 is YYEEEE.

This chain connects TRBV5-1 to TRBJ1-1; TRBD1 is a possible D gene (5 bases). V dropped 4 bases and J dropped 2 bases, with 12 bases sitting between them. The germline gives CDR1 SGHRS, CDR2 YFSETQ. CDR3 length equals 14 residues. The CDR3 nucleotides read TGCGCCAGCAGCAAGATGACAGATAACACTGAAGCTTTCTTT. Amino acid sequence: CASSKMTDNTEAFF. Using reference TRBV5-1 and TRBJ1-1 for the parts outside the CDR3, the full variable domain is KAGVTQTPRYLIKTRGQQVTLSCSPISGHRSVSWYQQTPGQGLQFLFEYFSETQRNKGNFPGRFSGRQFSNSRSEMNVSTLELGDSALYLCASSKMTDNTEAFFGQGTRLTVV.

The chain couples TRBV5-1 to TRBJ2-3; D not resolved. Germline values: CDR1 SGHRS, CDR2 YFSETQ. The germline V and J ends were trimmed by 3 bases and 5 bases, with 4 bases remaining between them. The CDR3 totals 11 residues. CDR3 sequence: CASSSQDTQYF. In DNA form, the CDR3 reads TGCGCCAGCAGCTCCCAAGATACGCAGTATTTT.

The chain links TRBV24-1 to TRBJ2-3; D perhaps matches TRBD2 (6 bases). Trimming left V 2 bases short and J 1 base short, with 18 bases between. The CDR3 contains 18 residues. From germline, CDR1 is KGHDR and CDR2 SFDVKD. The CDR3: CATSDSKTSFSRTDTQYF. For the CDR3, the DNA is TGTGCCACCAGTGATTCTAAGACTAGTTTTTCTCGCACAGATACGCAGTATTTT.

The chain carries TRBV2 and TRBJ1-5; TRBD1 matches at 8 bases. The ends lost 5 bases at V and 4 bases at J; junction bases unmatched: 4. This CDR3 comprises 14 residues. Germline V gene sequence: CDR1 SNHLY, CDR2 FYNNEI. The CDR3 region has the DNA TGTGCCAGCAGTTCACAGGGGGGAAATCAGCCCCAGCATTTT. Protein sequence: CASSSQGGNQPQHF.

V gene TRBV18 combines with J gene TRBJ1-3; perhaps TRBD1 as D (6 bases). Looked up from germline, CDR1 is KGHSH and CDR2 is LQKENI. The length of the CDR3 is 17 residues. Trimming left V 3 bases short and J 4 bases short, with 19 bases between. This CDR3 reads CASSPFQTGSGGNTIYF. The CDR3 bases are TGTGCCAGCTCACCGTTTCAAACAGGGTCTGGAGGAAACACCATATATTTT.

The chain employs TRBV5-1 and TRBJ2-2; 10 bases map to TRBD1. Trimming at V came to 4 bases and at J to 6 bases, leaving 9 bases not matched to a gene. Germline loops: CDR1 SGHRS, CDR2 YFSETQ. CDR3 length: 16 amino acids. This CDR3 reads CASSGGGQGSPGELFF. In DNA form, the CDR3 reads TGCGCCAGCAGCGGTGGGGGACAGGGGAGCCCCGGGGAGCTGTTTTTT.

J is TRBJ1-3 and V is TRBV5-6; D is possibly TRBD1 (5 bases). The germline V and J ends were trimmed by 4 bases and 0 bases, with 14 bases remaining between them. Germline CDR1 reads SGHDT; CDR2 reads YYEEEE. The CDR3 is made up of 16 amino acids. The CDR3, as DNA: TGTGCCAGCAGCCTGGTTGGGACTCTCTCTGGAAACACCATATATTTT. Amino acids: CASSLVGTLSGNTIYF.

A single count supports this clone. V gene TRBV15 combines with J gene TRBJ1-4; TRBD1 might be the D (5 bases). Between the trimmed V and J ends, which lost 2 bases and 1 base, there was a span of 11 bases. Germline values: CDR1 LNHNV, CDR2 YYDKDF (reference sequence). The CDR3 runs 16 residues. DNA for the CDR3: TGTGCCACCAGCAGACGGGGGGGAGTAACTAATGAAAAACTGTTTTTT. It specifies CATSRRGGVTNEKLFF.

The gene calls are TRBV9 and TRBJ2-6; 9 bases align to TRBD1. V was pared by 3 bases and J by 4 bases, with 11 bases of the junction left unmatched. CDR1 is SGDLS and CDR2 is YYNGEE in the germline V gene. The CDR3 runs 18 residues. As DNA, the CDR3 is TGTGCCAGCAGCGCCATACAGGGGGCGGTGTCCGGGGCCAACGTCCTGACTTTC. Its translation: CASSAIQGAVSGANVLTF.

The V gene is TRBV5-8, the J gene TRBJ2-1, with D unresolved. Trimming removed 0 bases from V and 0 bases from J, with 7 bases in between. The germline CDR1 and CDR2 sequences are SGHTS and YDEGEE. The length of the CDR3 is 15 residues. The CDR3 DNA is TGTGCCAGCAGCTTGGGACTCAACTCCTACAATGAGCAGTTCTTC. This translates into CASSLGLNSYNEQFF.

V and J are TRBV7-9 and TRBJ2-5; D is undetermined. Per the germline V gene, CDR1 is SEHNR and CDR2 is FQNEAQ (reference sequence). The V gene lost 1 base and the J gene lost 1 base, with 7 bases spanning the gap. This CDR3 has 14 amino acids. CDR3 sequence reads: CASSLGLSQETQYF. CDR3 coding DNA: TGTGCCAGCAGCTTAGGGCTGTCCCAAGAGACCCAGTACTTC.

The chain uses TRBV21-1 and TRBJ1-5; the listed D gene, TRBD1, was not tested against the DNA. TRBV21-1 constitutes a pseudogene. CDR3 size: 21 residues. The CDR3 is CASSKEGASFDRGFCNQPQHF. The DNA for the CDR3 is TGTGCCAGCAGCAAAGAGGGGGCCTCCTTCGACAGGGGCTTCTGCAATCAGCCCCAGCATTTT.

This chain uses TRBV20-1 with TRBJ2-4; D remains unclear. Trimming took 3 bases from V and 3 from J, leaving 6 bases between them. The CDR3 is 12 residues long. Germline CDR1 and CDR2: DFQATT and SNEGSKA (reference sequence). The DNA for the CDR3 is TGCAGTGCTAGTCACAACAAAAACATTCAGTACTTC. Translation gives CSASHNKNIQYF.

The J gene is TRBJ1-5, the V gene TRBV28; D is possibly TRBD1 (5 bases). Germline CDR1 reads MDHEN; CDR2 reads SYDVKM. The V end lost 7 bases, the J end lost 5 bases, and 18 bases lay between the germline ends. This CDR3 has 15 residues. This CDR3 reads CASISRGRVDQPQHF. CDR3 DNA sequence: TGTGCCAGCATTTCAAGGGGCAGGGTGGATCAGCCCCAGCATTTT.

The rearrangement links TRBV20-1 to TRBJ2-1; D not certain. Germline V CDR1 and CDR2: DFQATT, SNEGSKA (reference sequence). Trimming cost V 3 bases and J 3 bases, with 9 bases left between them. This CDR3 is built from 13 residues. CDR3 amino acids: CSASEYFYNEQFF. In DNA, the CDR3 is TGCAGTGCTAGTGAGTACTTCTACAATGAGCAGTTCTTC.

V is TRBV2 and J is TRBJ2-1; D is undetermined. This CDR3 contains 13 residues. Per the germline V gene, CDR1 is SNHLY and CDR2 is FYNNEI. The V and J ends lost 5 bases and 8 bases respectively, with 13 bases between them. For the CDR3, the DNA is TGTGCCAGCAGTCCTCGAAACTTTGATGAGCAGTTCTTC. Translating gives CASSPRNFDEQFF. The full variable domain, with the rest looked up from reference TRBV2 and TRBJ2-1, is EPEVTQTPSHQVTQMGQEVILRCVPISNHLYFYWYRQILGQKVEFLVSFYNNEISEKSEIFDDQFSVERPDGSNFTLKIRSTKLEDSAMYFCASSPRNFDEQFFGPGTRLTVL.

The V and J genes are TRBV12-3 or TRBV12-4 and TRBJ1-5; D is undetermined. This CDR3 contains 13 residues. Trimming removed 3 bases from V and 9 bases from J, with 12 bases in between. This chain's CDR3 is CASSLYTNTPQHF. The CDR3 nucleotides are TGTGCCAGCAGTTTGTACACTAATACGCCCCAGCATTTT.

This chain uses TRBV27 with TRBJ2-7; TRBD1 matches 9 bases. Losses at the gene ends were 8 bases for V and 3 bases for J; bases not matched to a gene: 11. CDR1 is MNHEY and CDR2 is SMNVEV in the germline V gene (reference sequence). The CDR3 covers 15 residues. The CDR3 here is CASAPGTGLGYEQYF. The DNA for the CDR3 is TGTGCCAGCGCCCCGGGGACAGGGTTAGGCTACGAGCAGTACTTC.

The rearrangement joins TRBV29-1 to TRBJ1-3, with D maybe TRBD1 (5 bases). Trimming removed 4 bases at V and 8 bases at J, with 12 bases between. Germline lookup yields CDR1 SQVTM and CDR2 ANQGSEA. The CDR3 is made up of 12 amino acids. Here the CDR3 reads CSVAHGGDTIYF. Here the CDR3 DNA reads TGCAGCGTTGCCCACGGGGGGGACACCATATATTTT. The full variable domain, with the rest looked up from reference TRBV29-1 and TRBJ1-3, is SAVISQKPSRDICQRGTSLTIQCQVDSQVTMMFWYRQQPGQSLTLIATANQGSEATYESGFVIDKFPISRPNLTFSTLTVSNMSPEDSSIYLCSVAHGGDTIYFGEGSWLTVV.

The J gene is TRBJ2-3, the V gene TRBV30, with TRBD2 as a possible D gene (6 bases). In germline, CDR1 is GTSNPN, CDR2 SVGIG (reference sequence). This CDR3 spans 13 amino acids. V was shortened by 3 bases and J by 9 bases, with 16 bases between the two germline ends. The CDR3 loop reads CAWRGTPIWTQYF. CDR3 in DNA: TGTGCCTGGAGGGGGACTCCAATTTGGACGCAGTATTTT.

The chain carries TRBV4-1 and TRBJ2-3; TRBD1 agrees at 8 bases. With V trimmed by 1 base and J by 10 bases, 13 bases remained unmatched. This CDR3 region has 16 residues. Germline V gives CDR1 MGHRA, CDR2 YSYEKL. The CDR3 DNA is TGCGCCAGCAGCCAAGGGGCCGGACAGGGAGGAAGACCGCAGTATTTT. The encoded protein is CASSQGAGQGGRPQYF.

The CDR3 is CASRGGSNYGYTF. In DNA form, the CDR3 reads TGTGCCAGCCGAGGCGGCTCTAACTATGGCTACACCTTC. This chain connects TRBV6-5 to TRBJ1-2; D gene uncertain. From germline, CDR1 is MNHEY and CDR2 SVGAGI. The CDR3 is 13 amino acids. Trimming left V 8 bases short and J 0 bases short, with 10 bases between.

The V gene is TRBV6-2 or TRBV6-3, the J gene TRBJ2-5, with 7 bases lining up with TRBD2. Looked up from germline, CDR1 is MNHEY and CDR2 is SVGEGT. The V segment lost 2 bases and the J segment 7 bases; nucleotides outside the gene matches: 7. This CDR3 is 14 amino acids long. In DNA form, the CDR3 reads TGTGCCAGCAGTTACATGTTGGGGGAGGGGACCCAGTACTTC. As protein: CASSYMLGEGTQYF.

The chain couples TRBV18 to TRBJ2-7; D is ambiguous. The CDR3 contains 14 residues. V lost 9 bases and J 2 bases, leaving 17 bases between the germline ends. CDR1 is KGHSH, CDR2 LQKENI, per germline. The chain's CDR3 is CASTPTSLPYEQYF. The CDR3 nucleotides read TGTGCCAGTACCCCCACGAGCCTGCCCTACGAGCAGTACTTC.